This T cell receptor (beta chain) was sequenced in a study of blood T cell repertoires in COVID-19. Across the study: T cells, B-cell-depleted T cells, or PBMCs supplied cDNA or gDNA.

Cohort 3 donors were reported recovered after two negative PCRs, clearance, or symptom resolution. In the authors' methods: Using reference gene primer amplification, nucleated cell counts were estimated. Profiled with immunoSEQ multiplex PCR; TCRdb holds only in-frame clones, not every one. That table supplies the V and J calls and clone size; D and trimming were determined from the DNA. In the table there are roughly 190,000 clones, about 88% of which are singletons. This CDR3 has 13 residues. Germline CDR1 and CDR2: MDHEN and SYDVKM. V gave up 3 bases and J gave up 8 bases, with 13 bases separating them.

The V call is TRBV28, the J call TRBJ1-2; D gene ambiguous. Source material: PBMCs or T cells enriched from blood (not recorded which). This receptor was obtained from a woman aged 25 to 39 who had recovered from COVID-19. In DNA form, the CDR3 reads TGTGCCAGCAGTTTTGTGGAAAGAGGGGGCTACACCTTC. It encodes CASSFVERGGYTF.